One T cell receptor beta chain is described in this entry. Its specificity is not known. The CDR3 has 15 residues. Germline V CDR1 and CDR2: MNHEY, SVGEGT. Deletions cut 1 base from V and 2 bases from J, with 9 bases between. PCR was performed a second time for 7 to 11 cycles using a sample-barcoded 5' primer and a J-beta primer mix. TCRdb itself ran the 5' RACE reads through MiXCR, one entry per CDR3 protein. The sample carries 650,000 to 800,000 distinct CDR3 sequences, more than 40% recorded once. This record comes from a study of blood T cells in healthy people across ages. Whole-study context: Capture via template switching afforded approximately one barcoded beta molecule per two T cells.

Study findings and constraints: Diversity estimates from one million T cells were considered underestimates. Unknown CMV status may confound age-related changes in expanded clones.

The V gene is TRBV6-2 or TRBV6-3, the J gene TRBJ2-4; the D call may be TRBD1 or TRBD2 (5 bases each). The sequencing sample was made of blood. This receptor was taken from a man aged 60 to 75 in good health. CDR3 loop: CASSYLGEPKNIQYF. The CDR3, as DNA: TGTGCCAGCAGTTACTTGGGGGAGCCCAAAAACATTCAGTACTTC.